The entry that follows covers one TCR beta chain sequence. The antigen it binds to is not known. No qualities accompany the bases; no much larger clone lies one base away. From a lookup of the germline V gene (reference sequence), CDR1 and CDR2 are SEHNR and FQNEAQ. Spanning cysteine to phenylalanine, the CDR3 consists of 13 amino acids. Only CDR3 DNA remains: 39 bases, in frame from the first base. Ends trimmed: V by 6 bases, J by 10 bases; bases unmatched to a gene: 11. The collaborating institutions used their own protocols to collect whole blood in K2EDTA tubes. For TCRbeta analysis, collaborators shipped samples as frozen whole blood, isolated PBMCs, or DNA extracted from either of those sample types. The sample is drawn from a study of blood T cell repertoires in COVID-19 (TCRdb year 2020). Context from the whole study: Collaborator samples came from the United States, Italy and Spain and covered acute and convalescent phases of COVID-19. The material from the prospective study consisted of cDNA or gDNA derived from T cells, B-cell-depleted T cells, or PBMCs. Deeply sampled blood TCRbeta repertoires from subjects exposed to, actively infected with, or recovered from COVID-19 were included in the dataset. The repertoires were released in a freely available public database meant as a resource for research on the immune response to SARS-CoV-2. Samples came from the ongoing ImmuneRACE study (first 160 participants) plus 1,254 subjects from 6 global collaborators. Nearly every sample came with metadata listing a de-identified subject ID, COVID-19 status, age in years and sex. Where available, HLA class I and class II types were obtained from metadata supplied by the sample provider rather than from assay-based typing.

TCRbeta CDR3 regions were amplified from genomic DNA using the immunoSEQ Assay, a bias-controlled multiplex PCR. On the study's bioinformatics: Nucleated cell counts per sample were estimated from amplification of reference gene primers within the assay. Sequence reads were collapsed and filtered to measure the absolute abundance of every unique TCRbeta CDR3 rearrangement. For each sample, productive Simpson clonality was calculated by taking the square root of Simpson's diversity index across productive rearrangements. TCRdb provides this immuneACCESS table in a form limited to in-frame rearrangements. Some clones are lacking; in checked studies, under half of them reflect an unresolved V gene, and why the rest are absent is not known. Clone size and V and J calls were adopted from that table, with D and trimming inferred from the DNA. The sample table contains approximately 240,000 clones; only one count was recorded for 83% of them. The ten top clones hold around 5.2% of the sample.

General findings and caveats noted by the study authors: How much clinical and demographic metadata was included differed by source and by participant, and the metadata was provided uncurated.

The sequenced sample was peripheral blood. The rearranged segments are TRBV7-9 and TRBJ1-2, and 7 bases in between align with TRBD1. This clonotype originated in a human donor in a cohort sampled during active COVID-19. This receptor carries the CDR3 CASRPNTGQNYTF. In nucleotide form, the sequence is TGTGCCAGCAGACCGAATACGGGACAGAACTACACCTTC.